This TCR beta chain comes out of a study of pediatric ulcerative colitis. During colonoscopy, one to two rectal pinch biopsies were collected. Sequenced by immunoSEQ multiplex PCR; TCRdb stores in-frame clones only, minus some. The sample holds approximately 40,000 clones, around 75% seen once. Germline CDR1 and CDR2: GTSNPN and SVGIG (reference sequence). The CDR3 extends over 14 amino acids. Trimming took off 2 bases at V and 1 base at J, with 9 bases between the two ends. The sequence was collected from a boy aged 5 to 17 with severe ulcerative colitis. This chain links TRBV30 with TRBJ1-5, with D uncertain. The sample was gut tissue. CDR3 DNA: TGTGCCTGGAGTACCGCCGTAAGCAATCAGCCCCAGCATTTT. It translates to CAWSTAVSNQPQHF.